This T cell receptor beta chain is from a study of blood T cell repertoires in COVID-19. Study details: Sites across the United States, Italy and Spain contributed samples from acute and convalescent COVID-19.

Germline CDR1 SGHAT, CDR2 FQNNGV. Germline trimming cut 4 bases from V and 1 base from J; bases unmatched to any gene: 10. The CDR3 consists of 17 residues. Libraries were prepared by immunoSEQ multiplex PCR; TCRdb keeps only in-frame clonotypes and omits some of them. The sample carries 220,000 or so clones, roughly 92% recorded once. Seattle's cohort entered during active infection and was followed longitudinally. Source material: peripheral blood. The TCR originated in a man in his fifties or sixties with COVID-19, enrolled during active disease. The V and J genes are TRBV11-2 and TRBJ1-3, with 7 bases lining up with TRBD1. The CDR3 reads CASSSGGGRGSGNTIYF. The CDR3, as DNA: TGTGCCAGCAGCTCGGGAGGGGGCAGGGGATCTGGAAACACCATATATTTT.